These 28 T cell receptor beta chains originate from one sample sequenced in a study of CD8+ T cells in alopecia areata. RNA, once extracted, was reverse transcribed into cDNA for use as the sequencing template. TCRdb keeps only in-frame clones here, not all; method: immunoSEQ multiplex PCR. Of about 120,000 clones in the sample, 55% to 65% were seen once. What was sequenced was CD4+ T cells sorted from blood. Receptor source: a human donor in good health.

The chain is built from TRBV30 and TRBJ1-2; D unresolved. V lost 7 bases to trimming and J lost 0 bases, with 6 bases between them. Per germline, CDR1 GTSNPN and CDR2 SVGIG (reference sequence). This CDR3 has 11 residues. The DNA of the CDR3 is TGTGCCTTTCTAGCTAACTATGGCTACACCTTC. Translated, it gives CAFLANYGYTF.

This chain connects TRBV5-1 to TRBJ1-6; D gene ambiguous. With 0 bases removed from V and 4 bases from J, the gap between germline ends came to 11 bases. The CDR3 loop spans 16 amino acids. Looked up from germline, CDR1 is SGHRS and CDR2 is YFSETQ. CDR3 protein: CASSLDQTPYNSPLHF. CDR3 nucleotides: TGCGCCAGCAGCTTGGACCAGACCCCTTATAATTCACCCCTCCACTTT.

This clone came up a few times. The V call is TRBV2, the J call TRBJ2-1, with 13 bases matching TRBD2. The V and J ends lost 4 bases and 4 bases, in that order; junction bases with no gene match: 1. This CDR3 region has 15 residues. CDR1 is SNHLY, CDR2 FYNNEI, per germline. The chain's CDR3 is CASSGLAGGYNEQFF. The CDR3 region has the DNA TGTGCCAGCAGTGGACTAGCGGGGGGTTACAATGAGCAGTTCTTC.

V gene TRBV29-1 combines with J gene TRBJ1-5; 8 bases fit TRBD1. J lost 5 bases, V lost 6 bases, and 6 bases had no gene match. Per the germline V gene, CDR1 is SQVTM and CDR2 is ANQGSEA. This CDR3 spans 13 amino acids. For the CDR3, the DNA is TGCAGCGTGAAAACAGGGGGGGATCAGCCCCAGCATTTT. It codes for CSVKTGGDQPQHF.

The chain combines TRBV6-5 with TRBJ2-5; 8 nucleotides match TRBD2. With V trimmed by 7 bases and J by 5 bases, 9 bases remained unmatched. This CDR3 is built from 14 residues. CDR1 is MNHEY and CDR2 is SVGAGI in the germline V gene. CDR3 DNA sequence: TGTGCCAGCAAACCGGGACTAGTTGGGGAGACCCAGTACTTC. Amino acid sequence: CASKPGLVGETQYF.

The genes are TRBV15 and TRBJ2-5, with 9 bases identical to TRBD2. CDR1 is LNHNV, CDR2 YYDKDF, per germline (reference sequence). The V and J ends lost 5 bases and 4 bases, in that order; junction bases with no gene match: 8. This CDR3 spans 15 amino acids. DNA of the CDR3: TGTGCCACCAGCGGCGGAGCGGGGGGCGGAGAGACCCAGTACTTC. Translation gives CATSGGAGGGETQYF.

This rearrangement joins TRBV10-3 to TRBJ2-5, with 7 bases matching TRBD1. The DNA end favors TRBJ2-7, so the J call may be wrong. Germline values: CDR1 ENHRY, CDR2 SYGVKD. The CDR3 covers 16 residues. CDR3 coding DNA: TGTGCCATCAGTGATTTAGACAGGGCAAACTCCTACGAGCAGTACTTC. It translates to CAISDLDRANSYEQYF.

This clone was counted only a few times. The chain couples TRBV14 to TRBJ2-5; 8 bases agree with TRBD2. Unmatched junction bases numbered 8, after V lost 4 bases and J lost 1 base. Germline lookup yields CDR1 SGHDN and CDR2 FVKESK. The CDR3 runs to 16 residues. DNA of the CDR3: TGTGCCAGCAGCCTGGTGCGGGGGGTAATCCAAGAGACCCAGTACTTC. Its protein product is CASSLVRGVIQETQYF.

The chain combines TRBV28 with TRBJ2-6, with D possibly called TRBD1 or TRBD2 (5 bases each). Germline CDR1 reads MDHEN; CDR2 reads SYDVKM. Trimming removed 8 bases from V and 2 bases from J, with 13 bases in between. This CDR3 is built from 15 residues. The CDR3 here is CASGEGSAGANVLTF. For the CDR3, the DNA is TGTGCCAGCGGCGAGGGGTCTGCTGGGGCCAACGTCCTGACTTTC.

This clone appeared a few times. The chain joins TRBV29-1 to TRBJ1-2; D is perhaps TRBD1 (5 bases). The germline V gene has CDR1 SQVTM and CDR2 ANQGSEA. V was trimmed by 0 bases and J by 3 bases, leaving 8 bases between them. The CDR3 extends over 13 amino acids. This chain's CDR3 is CSVEEGQHYGYTF. The CDR3, as DNA: TGCAGCGTTGAAGAGGGGCAGCACTATGGCTACACCTTC.

The chain employs TRBV4-1 and TRBJ2-5; D call uncertain. Germline V gives CDR1 MGHRA, CDR2 YSYEKL. The ends were cut back, 3 bases at V and 4 bases at J, with 6 bases in the middle. The CDR3 is made up of 12 amino acids. The CDR3 DNA reads TGCGCCAGCAGCCACAACGTAGAGACCCAGTACTTC. Translating gives CASSHNVETQYF.

This clone was picked up a small number of times. The V call is TRBV20-1, the J call TRBJ2-5; D not certain. The germline V gene has CDR1 DFQATT and CDR2 SNEGSKA (reference sequence). Trimming left V 0 bases short and J 1 base short, with 0 bases between. The CDR3 length is 11 residues. The CDR3 sequence is CSARDQETQYF. The CDR3 bases are TGCAGTGCTAGAGACCAAGAGACCCAGTACTTC.

The chain employs TRBV4-1 and TRBJ1-2; a possible D gene is TRBD1 (5 bases). This CDR3 has 15 residues. Trimming stripped 3 bases from V and 0 bases from J, with 11 bases between. Per germline, CDR1 MGHRA and CDR2 YSYEKL. CDR3 loop: CASSHPTESNYGYTF. CDR3 nucleotides: TGCGCCAGCAGCCACCCGACAGAATCTAACTATGGCTACACCTTC.

This clone was detected ten times or more. DNA of the CDR3: TGTGCCAGCAGCTTAGGTGGTAGGCCGGGCCAAGAGACCCAGTACTTC. Its translation is CASSLGGRPGQETQYF. The genes are TRBV7-2 and TRBJ2-5; D unclear. V gave up 1 base and J gave up 1 base, with 13 bases separating them. Germline V gene lookup returns CDR1 SGHTA and CDR2 FQGNSA. The CDR3 spans 16 residues. The full variable domain, rest sourced from reference TRBV7-2 and TRBJ2-5, is GAGVSQSPSNKVTEKGKDVELRCDPISGHTALYWYRQSLGQGLEFLIYFQGNSAPDKSGLPSDRFSAERTGGSVSTLTIQRTQQEDSAVYLCASSLGGRPGQETQYFGPGTRLLVL.

V gene TRBV10-3 combines with J gene TRBJ2-4; D ambiguous. Deletions cut 6 bases from V and 2 bases from J, with 5 bases between. The germline V gene encodes CDR1 ENHRY and CDR2 SYGVKD. The CDR3 runs to 12 residues. The CDR3 DNA reads TGTGCCATCAGAGGGACCAAAAACATTCAGTACTTC. Translated: CAIRGTKNIQYF.

This clone was seen a handful of times. This chain connects TRBV30 to TRBJ2-7; D might be TRBD1 or TRBD2, each matching 5 bases. Trimming stripped 0 bases from V and 5 bases from J, with 11 bases between. The CDR3 loop spans 13 amino acids. In germline, CDR1 is GTSNPN, CDR2 SVGIG (reference sequence). CDR3 DNA sequence: TGTGCCTGGAGTGTAGGTAGGGACGACGAGCAGTACTTC. Its protein is CAWSVGRDDEQYF.

This chain uses TRBV7-9 with TRBJ1-2; TRBD1 is a possible D gene (6 bases). V was shortened by 3 bases and J by 4 bases, with 15 bases between the two germline ends. CDR3 length: 15 amino acids. Germline lookup yields CDR1 SEHNR and CDR2 FQNEAQ (reference sequence). The CDR3 coding sequence is TGTGCCAGCAGCTTCGGGAGGCAGGGGTCCTATGGCTACACCTTC. Its protein is CASSFGRQGSYGYTF. Full variable domain (outside the CDR3, taken from reference TRBV7-9 and TRBJ1-2): DTGVSQNPRHKITKRGQNVTFRCDPISEHNRLYWYRQTLGQGPEFLTYFQNEAQLEKSRLLSDRFSAERPKGSFSTLEIQRTEQGDSAMYLCASSFGRQGSYGYTFGSGTRLTVV.

The chain employs TRBV15 and TRBJ1-2; a possible D gene is TRBD1 (5 bases). Germline CDR1 is LNHNV and CDR2 is YYDKDF (reference sequence). V was shortened by 2 bases and J by 6 bases, with 19 bases between the two germline ends. This CDR3 contains 16 residues. CDR3 DNA sequence: TGTGCCACCAGCAGATCACTAGGGGAGGGGACCAATGGCTACACCTTC. It translates to CATSRSLGEGTNGYTF.

This clone has more than one count but fewer than ten. This rearrangement joins TRBV27 to TRBJ2-5, with D uncertain. Trimming stripped 7 bases from V and 4 bases from J, with 13 bases between. This CDR3 spans 13 amino acids. The germline V gene has CDR1 MNHEY and CDR2 SMNVEV (reference sequence). The CDR3 region is CASNPMKGETQYF. The DNA for the CDR3 is TGTGCCAGCAATCCCATGAAGGGAGAGACCCAGTACTTC.

V gene TRBV27 combines with J gene TRBJ2-3; 9 bases are a match to TRBD2. Germline V gene lookup returns CDR1 MNHEY and CDR2 SMNVEV (reference sequence). The J segment lost 2 bases and the V segment lost 6 bases, leaving 6 bases of the junction unmatched. CDR3 length: 15 amino acids. The CDR3 DNA sequence: TGTGCCAGCAGATGGCGGGGGGGATCCACAGATACGCAGTATTTT. Encoded protein: CASRWRGGSTDTQYF.

This clone appeared a few times. J is TRBJ2-4 and V is TRBV2; 8 nucleotides align to TRBD1. Germline V CDR1 and CDR2: SNHLY, FYNNEI. V was clipped by 7 bases and J by 6 bases; unmatched bases: 8. CDR3 length equals 14 residues. The CDR3 sequence is CASTGTGPPNIQYF. The CDR3 nucleotides are TGTGCCAGCACCGGGACAGGACCACCAAACATTCAGTACTTC.

This sequence joins TRBV15 and TRBJ2-5; D gene uncertain. The CDR3 sequence is 13 residues long. CDR1 is LNHNV and CDR2 is YYDKDF in the germline V gene (reference sequence). Trimming stripped 0 bases from V and 2 bases from J, with 4 bases between. The CDR3 nucleotides read TGTGCCACCAGCAGAGACCTTCAAGAGACCCAGTACTTC. It yields the protein CATSRDLQETQYF.

This chain connects TRBV7-2 to TRBJ1-1; TRBD1 might be the D (5 bases). CDR3 size: 15 residues. Trimming took 8 bases from V and 5 from J, leaving 21 bases between them. Germline assignment: CDR1 SGHTA and CDR2 FQGNSA. The DNA of the CDR3 is TGTGCCAGCGCCTTCACCGGGGGGGTGAGGACTGAAGCTTTCTTT. This sequence encodes CASAFTGGVRTEAFF.

The V and J genes are TRBV2 and TRBJ2-5; D remains ambiguous. V was cut by 6 bases and J by 1 base, with 12 bases left in between. The CDR3 runs 14 residues. The V gene's germline CDR1 is SNHLY and CDR2 FYNNEI. CDR3 region: CASSLDWIQETQYF. CDR3 DNA sequence: TGTGCCAGCAGCCTCGACTGGATCCAAGAGACCCAGTACTTC.

The J gene is TRBJ1-1, the V gene TRBV19; D is uncertain. CDR1 is LNHDA, CDR2 SQIVND, per germline (reference sequence). This CDR3 comprises 15 residues. Trimming took 9 bases from V and 1 from J, leaving 18 bases between them. Written as DNA, the CDR3 is TGTGCCAGCCTAATTGGGGATATTCGGAACACTGAAGCTTTCTTT. Protein: CASLIGDIRNTEAFF.

The chain links TRBV28 to TRBJ1-5; D not resolved. CDR3 length: 12 amino acids. The V end was cut by 3 bases, the J end by 4 bases, with 4 bases between. Germline V gene data show CDR1 as MDHEN and CDR2 as SYDVKM. The CDR3 loop is CASSLRNQPQHF. The CDR3 nucleotides are TGTGCCAGCAGTTTGCGAAATCAGCCCCAGCATTTT.

In its sample, this clone was seen once. The J gene is TRBJ1-2, the V gene TRBV7-2; the D gene is possibly TRBD1 (6 bases). Trimming removed 5 bases from V and 5 bases from J, with 12 bases in between. The CDR3 loop spans 13 amino acids. Germline CDR1 SGHTA, CDR2 FQGNSA. The CDR3: CASSPGAGYGYTF. The CDR3 DNA reads TGTGCCAGCAGCCCAGGGGCTGGGTATGGCTACACCTTC.

The chain has TRBV4-1 and TRBJ2-7, with D uncertain. V shed 2 bases and J shed 1 base, with 6 bases lying between them. This CDR3 is 13 amino acids long. Germline V gene lookup returns CDR1 MGHRA and CDR2 YSYEKL. The CDR3 protein is CASSQTSSYEQYF. CDR3 DNA sequence: TGCGCCAGCAGCCAAACGTCTTCCTACGAGCAGTACTTC.